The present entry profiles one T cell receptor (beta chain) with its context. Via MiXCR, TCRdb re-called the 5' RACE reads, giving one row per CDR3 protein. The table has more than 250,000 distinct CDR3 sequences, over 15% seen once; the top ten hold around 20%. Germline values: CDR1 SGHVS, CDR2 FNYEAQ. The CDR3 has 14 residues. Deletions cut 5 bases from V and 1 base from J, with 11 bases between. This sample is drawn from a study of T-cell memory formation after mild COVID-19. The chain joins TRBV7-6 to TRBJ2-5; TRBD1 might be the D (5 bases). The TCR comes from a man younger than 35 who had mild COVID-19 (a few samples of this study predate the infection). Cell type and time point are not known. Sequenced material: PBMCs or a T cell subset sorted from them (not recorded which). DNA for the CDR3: TGTGCCAGCAGCAAAGGGCAGGGCCAAGAGACCCAGTACTTC. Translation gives CASSKGQGQETQYF.